These 3 T cell receptor beta chains were sequenced from one sample in a study of blood T cell repertoires in COVID-19. Sequencing used immunoSEQ multiplex PCR; TCRdb keeps in-frame clones, though not all of them. Of about 160,000 clones detected, just over 90% appear once; the ten largest clones hold approximately 2%. The sequencing sample was made of peripheral blood. The receptors derive from a man aged 18 to 30 with acute or convalescent COVID-19.

The rearrangement uses TRBV18 and TRBJ1-1; 11 bases agree with TRBD1. Germline-derived CDR1 and CDR2 are KGHSH and LQKENI. The length of the CDR3 is 20 residues. The V segment lost 3 bases and the J segment 0 bases; nucleotides outside the gene matches: 15. CDR3 residues: CASSPYRTGTGGTMNTEAFF. The DNA of the CDR3 is TGTGCCAGCTCACCGTACCGAACCGGGACAGGGGGTACCATGAACACTGAAGCTTTCTTT.

The V gene is TRBV7-9, the J gene TRBJ2-2; D is unresolved. The V and J ends lost 8 bases and 5 bases respectively, with 15 bases between them. CDR3 length: 14 amino acids. Germline CDR1 and CDR2: SEHNR and FQNEAQ (reference sequence). DNA for the CDR3: TGTGCCAGCGCCTTGGGTAGTGATACCGGGGAGCTGTTTTTT. As protein: CASALGSDTGELFF. The full variable domain, with the rest looked up from reference TRBV7-9 and TRBJ2-2, is DTGVSQNPRHKITKRGQNVTFRCDPISEHNRLYWYRQTLGQGPEFLTYFQNEAQLEKSRLLSDRFSAERPKGSFSTLEIQRTEQGDSAMYLCASALGSDTGELFFGEGSRLTVL.

The chain combines TRBV21-1 with TRBJ2-1; TRBD2 was called by the table and not checked on the DNA. TRBV21-1 is noted as a pseudogene. There are 15 residues in the CDR3. The CDR3 bases are TGTGCCAGCAGCAATCCCGGGAAACCCGCGGGTGAGCAGTTCTTC. It encodes CASSNPGKPAGEQFF.